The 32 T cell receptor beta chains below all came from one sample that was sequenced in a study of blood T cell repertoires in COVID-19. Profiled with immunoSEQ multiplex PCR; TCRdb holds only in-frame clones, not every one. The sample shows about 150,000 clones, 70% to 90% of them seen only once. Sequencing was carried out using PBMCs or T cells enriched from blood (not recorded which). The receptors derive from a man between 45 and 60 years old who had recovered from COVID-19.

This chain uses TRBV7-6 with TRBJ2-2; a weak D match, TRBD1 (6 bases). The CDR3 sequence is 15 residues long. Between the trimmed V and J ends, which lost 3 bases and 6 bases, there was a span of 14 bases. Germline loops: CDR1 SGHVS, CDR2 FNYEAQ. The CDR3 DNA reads TGTGCCAGCAGCTTTGGACAGACGTTTCCCGGGGAGCTGTTTTTT. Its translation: CASSFGQTFPGELFF.

The CDR3 is CSVVAGTEYGYTF. In nucleotides, the CDR3 is TGCAGCGTTGTGGCCGGGACTGAGTATGGCTACACCTTC. The gene calls are TRBV29-1 and TRBJ1-2; a possible D gene is TRBD1 (5 bases). Germline CDR1 SQVTM, CDR2 ANQGSEA. Trimming shortened V by 4 bases and J by 5 bases, and 14 bases separated the two germline ends. The CDR3 runs 13 residues.

The CDR3 DNA follows: TGCGCCAGCAGCTTACTACCTAATCAGCCCCAGCATTTT. It codes for CASSLLPNQPQHF. This rearrangement joins TRBV5-1 to TRBJ1-5; D ambiguous. V was cut by 2 bases and J by 4 bases, with 7 bases left in between. From germline, CDR1 is SGHRS and CDR2 YFSETQ. This CDR3 comprises 13 residues.

The CDR3 DNA follows: TGTGCCAGCAGTTTGCTAGGAAGCTATGAGCAGTTCTTC. It encodes CASSLLGSYEQFF. The J gene is TRBJ2-1, the V gene TRBV12-3 or TRBV12-4, with unresolved D. V lost 3 bases to trimming and J lost 8 bases, with 11 bases between them. The CDR3 is made up of 13 amino acids.

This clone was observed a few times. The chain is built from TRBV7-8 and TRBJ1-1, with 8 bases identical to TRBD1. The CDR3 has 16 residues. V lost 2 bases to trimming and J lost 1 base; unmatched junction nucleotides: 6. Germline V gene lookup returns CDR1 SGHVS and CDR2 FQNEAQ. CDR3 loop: CASSLQAGGTNTEAFF. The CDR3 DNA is TGTGCCAGCAGCTTACAGGCAGGGGGCACGAACACTGAAGCTTTCTTT.

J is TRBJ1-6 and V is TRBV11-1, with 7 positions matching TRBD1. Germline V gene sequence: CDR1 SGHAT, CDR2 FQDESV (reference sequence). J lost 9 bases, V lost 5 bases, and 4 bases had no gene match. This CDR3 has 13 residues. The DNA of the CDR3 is TGTGCCAGCAGCGGGACAGCCGGTTCACCCCTCCACTTT. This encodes CASSGTAGSPLHF.

CDR3 region: CASSIADRGRRNQPQHF. DNA of the CDR3: TGTGCCAGTAGTATAGCGGACAGGGGGCGTCGCAATCAGCCCCAGCATTTT. The rearrangement uses TRBV19 and TRBJ1-5; 11 bases fit TRBD1. With V trimmed by 1 base and J by 2 bases, 4 bases remained unmatched. The V gene's germline CDR1 is LNHDA and CDR2 SQIVND (reference sequence). The CDR3 totals 17 residues.

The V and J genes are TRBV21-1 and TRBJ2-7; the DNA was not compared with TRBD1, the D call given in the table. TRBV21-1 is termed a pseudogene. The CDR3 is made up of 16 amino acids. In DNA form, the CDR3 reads TGTGCCAGCAGCAGGTTGGACGCAGGGATACACTACGAGCAGTACGTC. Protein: CASSRLDAGIHYEQYV.

CDR3 amino acids: CASSHKKGTGDSGANVLTF. The CDR3 DNA reads as TGTGCCAGCAGCCACAAAAAGGGGACAGGGGATTCTGGGGCCAACGTCCTGACTTTC. The chain is built from TRBV7-2 and TRBJ2-6; 10 nucleotides align to TRBD1. The CDR3 has 19 residues. The germline V gene has CDR1 SGHTA and CDR2 FQGNSA. V trimming: 5 bases; J trimming: 1 base; junction bases outside the gene matches: 11.

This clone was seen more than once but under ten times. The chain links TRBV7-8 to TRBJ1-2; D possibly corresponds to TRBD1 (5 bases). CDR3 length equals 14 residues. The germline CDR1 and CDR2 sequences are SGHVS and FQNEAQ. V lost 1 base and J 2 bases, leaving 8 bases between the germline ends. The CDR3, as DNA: TGTGCCAGCAGCTTAGGCGCAGGGAACTATGGCTACACCTTC. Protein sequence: CASSLGAGNYGYTF.

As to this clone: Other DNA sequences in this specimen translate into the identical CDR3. CDR3 coding DNA: TGTGCCAGCAGTCTCGGTACTAGCAGATACAATGAGCAGTTCTTC. It yields the protein CASSLGTSRYNEQFF. The V gene is TRBV28, the J gene TRBJ2-1; D possibly corresponds to TRBD2 (6 bases). The CDR3 runs 15 residues. Germline CDR1 reads MDHEN; CDR2 reads SYDVKM. The ends were cut back, 5 bases at V and 4 bases at J, with 15 bases in the middle.

The CDR3 reads CASSRDSSGNTIYF. CDR3 nucleotide sequence: TGCGCCAGCAGCCGGGACAGCTCTGGAAACACCATATATTTT. V usage is TRBV5-1 and J usage is TRBJ1-3, with 7 bases aligning to TRBD1. The CDR3 loop spans 14 amino acids. In germline, CDR1 is SGHRS, CDR2 YFSETQ. The trim removed 4 bases at V and 0 bases at J, leaving 1 base unmatched. The variable domain in full, with the rest retrieved from reference TRBV5-1 and TRBJ1-3, is KAGVTQTPRYLIKTRGQQVTLSCSPISGHRSVSWYQQTPGQGLQFLFEYFSETQRNKGNFPGRFSGRQFSNSRSEMNVSTLELGDSALYLCASSRDSSGNTIYFGEGSWLTVV.

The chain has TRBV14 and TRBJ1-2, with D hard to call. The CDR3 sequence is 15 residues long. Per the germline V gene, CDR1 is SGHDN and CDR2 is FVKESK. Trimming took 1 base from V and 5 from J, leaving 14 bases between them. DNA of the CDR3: TGTGCCAGCAGCCAAGTACTAGGCACAGTTTATGGCTACACCTTC. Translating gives CASSQVLGTVYGYTF.

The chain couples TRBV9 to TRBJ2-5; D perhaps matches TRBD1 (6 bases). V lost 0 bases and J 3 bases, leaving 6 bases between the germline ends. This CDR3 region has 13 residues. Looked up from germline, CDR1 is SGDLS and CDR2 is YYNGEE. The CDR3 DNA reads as TGTGCCAGCAGCGTAGACAGGGAAGAGACCCAGTACTTC. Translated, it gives CASSVDREETQYF.

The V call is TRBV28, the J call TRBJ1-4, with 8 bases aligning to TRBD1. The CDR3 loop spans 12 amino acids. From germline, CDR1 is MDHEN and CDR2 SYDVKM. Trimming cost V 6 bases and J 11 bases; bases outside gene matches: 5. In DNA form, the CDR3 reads TGTGCCAGCAGGACAGGGGTGAGGAAACTGTTTTTT. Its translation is CASRTGVRKLFF.

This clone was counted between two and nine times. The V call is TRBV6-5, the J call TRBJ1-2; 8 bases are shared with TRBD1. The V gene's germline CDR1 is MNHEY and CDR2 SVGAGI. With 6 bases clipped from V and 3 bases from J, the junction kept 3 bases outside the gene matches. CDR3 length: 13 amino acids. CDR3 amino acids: CASRGTGDYGYTF. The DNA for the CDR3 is TGTGCCAGCAGAGGGACAGGAGACTATGGCTACACCTTC.

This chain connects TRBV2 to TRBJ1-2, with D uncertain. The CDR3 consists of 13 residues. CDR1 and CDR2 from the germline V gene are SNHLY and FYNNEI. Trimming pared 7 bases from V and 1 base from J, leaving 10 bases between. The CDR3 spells CASTLSLNYGYTF. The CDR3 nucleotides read TGTGCCAGCACCTTGTCTCTTAACTATGGCTACACCTTC.

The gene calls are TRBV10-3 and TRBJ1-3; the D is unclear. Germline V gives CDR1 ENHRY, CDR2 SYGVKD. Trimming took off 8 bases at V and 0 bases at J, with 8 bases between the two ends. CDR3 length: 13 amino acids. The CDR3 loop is CAIRGASGNTIYF. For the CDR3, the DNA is TGTGCCATCCGGGGAGCCTCTGGAAACACCATATATTTT.

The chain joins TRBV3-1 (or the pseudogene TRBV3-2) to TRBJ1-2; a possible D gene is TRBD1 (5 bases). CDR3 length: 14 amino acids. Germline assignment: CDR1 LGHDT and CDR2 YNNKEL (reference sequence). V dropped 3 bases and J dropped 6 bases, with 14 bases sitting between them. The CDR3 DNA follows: TGTGCCAGCAGCCACCGGGGAGGGGAAGATGGCTACACCTTC. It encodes CASSHRGGEDGYTF.

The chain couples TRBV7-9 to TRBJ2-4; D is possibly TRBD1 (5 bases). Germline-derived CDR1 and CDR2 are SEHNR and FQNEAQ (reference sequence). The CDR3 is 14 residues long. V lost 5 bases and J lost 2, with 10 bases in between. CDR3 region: CASSHRQTKNIQYF. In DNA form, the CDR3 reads TGTGCCAGCAGCCACAGGCAGACCAAAAACATTCAGTACTTC.

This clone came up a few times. For the CDR3, the DNA is TGTGCCAGCAGCGCAGGACAGAACTTAAACACTGAAGCTTTCTTT. The encoded protein is CASSAGQNLNTEAFF. This chain connects TRBV7-8 to TRBJ1-1; D may be TRBD1 (6 bases). The ends were cut back, 5 bases at V and 2 bases at J, with 15 bases in the middle. Germline V gene lookup returns CDR1 SGHVS and CDR2 FQNEAQ. The CDR3 runs 15 residues.

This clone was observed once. The CDR3, as DNA: TGTGCCAGTAGTACGCGGACAGGGGGGAACACCGGGGAGCTGTTTTTT. Translating it yields CASSTRTGGNTGELFF. The rearrangement joins TRBV19 to TRBJ2-2; 10 bases match TRBD1. The germline V gene has CDR1 LNHDA and CDR2 SQIVND (reference sequence). Trimming at V came to 4 bases and at J to 1 base, leaving 3 bases not matched to a gene. This CDR3 is 16 amino acids long. Full variable domain (remainder filled in from reference TRBV19 and TRBJ2-2): DGGITQSPKYLFRKEGQNVTLSCEQNLNHDAMYWYRQDPGQGLRLIYYSQIVNDFQKGDIAEGYSVSREKKESFPLTVTSAQKNPTAFYLCASSTRTGGNTGELFFGEGSRLTVL.

The CDR3 reads CAISPRQEESNQPQHF. In DNA form, the CDR3 reads TGTGCCATCAGTCCCCGACAGGAGGAAAGCAATCAGCCCCAGCATTTT. The chain links TRBV10-3 to TRBJ1-5, with D tentatively TRBD1 (6 bases). The CDR3 length is 16 residues. V lost 5 bases, J lost 1 base, and 15 bases lay in between. The germline V gene encodes CDR1 ENHRY and CDR2 SYGVKD.

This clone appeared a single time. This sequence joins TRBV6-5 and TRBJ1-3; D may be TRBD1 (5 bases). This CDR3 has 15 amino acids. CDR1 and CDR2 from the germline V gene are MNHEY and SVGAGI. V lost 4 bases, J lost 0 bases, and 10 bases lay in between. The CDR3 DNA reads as TGTGCCAGCAGTTTCCTGACAGACTCTGGAAACACCATATATTTT. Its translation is CASSFLTDSGNTIYF.

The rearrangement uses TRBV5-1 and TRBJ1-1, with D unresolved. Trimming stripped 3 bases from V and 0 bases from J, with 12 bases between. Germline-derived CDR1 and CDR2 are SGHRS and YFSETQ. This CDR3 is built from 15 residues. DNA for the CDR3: TGCGCCAGCAGCTCCGGCGGGGTAGTGAACACTGAAGCTTTCTTT. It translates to CASSSGGVVNTEAFF.

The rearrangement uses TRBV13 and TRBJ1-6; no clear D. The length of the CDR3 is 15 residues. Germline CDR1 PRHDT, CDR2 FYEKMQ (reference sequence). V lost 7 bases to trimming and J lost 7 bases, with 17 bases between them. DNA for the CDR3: TGTGCCAGCACCACCGGCCGGACGGGAAATTCACCCCTCCACTTT. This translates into CASTTGRTGNSPLHF.

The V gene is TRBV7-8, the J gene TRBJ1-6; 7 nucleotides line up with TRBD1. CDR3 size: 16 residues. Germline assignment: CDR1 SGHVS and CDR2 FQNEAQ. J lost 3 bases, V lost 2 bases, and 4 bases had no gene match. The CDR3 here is CASSLRGQFYNSPLHF. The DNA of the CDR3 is TGTGCCAGCAGCTTAAGGGGACAGTTCTATAATTCACCCCTCCACTTT.

The CDR3, as DNA: TGTGCCAGCACCGCCTTCGGTAGGGACAGGGAGGGACAGCCCCAGCATTTT. Its translation: CASTAFGRDREGQPQHF. The chain joins TRBV25-1 to TRBJ1-5; TRBD1 aligns across 9 bases. V lost 7 bases, J lost 7 bases, and 17 bases stayed unmatched. Germline CDR1 reads MGHDK; CDR2 reads SYGVNS. The CDR3 extends over 17 amino acids.

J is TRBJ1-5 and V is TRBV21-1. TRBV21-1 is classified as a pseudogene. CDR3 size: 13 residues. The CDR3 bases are TGTGCCAGCAGCACAGAGGATTTAAAGCCCCAGCATTTT. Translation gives CASSTEDLKPQHF.

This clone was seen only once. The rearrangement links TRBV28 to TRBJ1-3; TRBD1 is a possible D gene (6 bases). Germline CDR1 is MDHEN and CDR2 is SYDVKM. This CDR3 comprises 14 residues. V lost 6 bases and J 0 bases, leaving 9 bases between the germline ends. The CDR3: CASSETGSGNTIYF. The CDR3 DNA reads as TGTGCCAGCAGCGAGACAGGCTCTGGAAACACCATATATTTT.

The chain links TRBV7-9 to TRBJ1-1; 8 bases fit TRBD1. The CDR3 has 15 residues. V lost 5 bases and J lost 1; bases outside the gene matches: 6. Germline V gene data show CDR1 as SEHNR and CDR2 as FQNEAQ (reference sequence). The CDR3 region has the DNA TGTGCCAGCAGCGATAGCGGACAGGGGAACACTGAAGCTTTCTTT. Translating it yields CASSDSGQGNTEAFF.

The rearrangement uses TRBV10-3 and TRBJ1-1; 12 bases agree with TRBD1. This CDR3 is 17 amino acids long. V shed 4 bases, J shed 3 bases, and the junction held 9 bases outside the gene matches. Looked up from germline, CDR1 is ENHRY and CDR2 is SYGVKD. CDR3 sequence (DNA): TGTGCCATCAGTGTGTGGGACAGGGGGCAGTTCGACACTGAAGCTTTCTTT. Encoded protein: CAISVWDRGQFDTEAFF.